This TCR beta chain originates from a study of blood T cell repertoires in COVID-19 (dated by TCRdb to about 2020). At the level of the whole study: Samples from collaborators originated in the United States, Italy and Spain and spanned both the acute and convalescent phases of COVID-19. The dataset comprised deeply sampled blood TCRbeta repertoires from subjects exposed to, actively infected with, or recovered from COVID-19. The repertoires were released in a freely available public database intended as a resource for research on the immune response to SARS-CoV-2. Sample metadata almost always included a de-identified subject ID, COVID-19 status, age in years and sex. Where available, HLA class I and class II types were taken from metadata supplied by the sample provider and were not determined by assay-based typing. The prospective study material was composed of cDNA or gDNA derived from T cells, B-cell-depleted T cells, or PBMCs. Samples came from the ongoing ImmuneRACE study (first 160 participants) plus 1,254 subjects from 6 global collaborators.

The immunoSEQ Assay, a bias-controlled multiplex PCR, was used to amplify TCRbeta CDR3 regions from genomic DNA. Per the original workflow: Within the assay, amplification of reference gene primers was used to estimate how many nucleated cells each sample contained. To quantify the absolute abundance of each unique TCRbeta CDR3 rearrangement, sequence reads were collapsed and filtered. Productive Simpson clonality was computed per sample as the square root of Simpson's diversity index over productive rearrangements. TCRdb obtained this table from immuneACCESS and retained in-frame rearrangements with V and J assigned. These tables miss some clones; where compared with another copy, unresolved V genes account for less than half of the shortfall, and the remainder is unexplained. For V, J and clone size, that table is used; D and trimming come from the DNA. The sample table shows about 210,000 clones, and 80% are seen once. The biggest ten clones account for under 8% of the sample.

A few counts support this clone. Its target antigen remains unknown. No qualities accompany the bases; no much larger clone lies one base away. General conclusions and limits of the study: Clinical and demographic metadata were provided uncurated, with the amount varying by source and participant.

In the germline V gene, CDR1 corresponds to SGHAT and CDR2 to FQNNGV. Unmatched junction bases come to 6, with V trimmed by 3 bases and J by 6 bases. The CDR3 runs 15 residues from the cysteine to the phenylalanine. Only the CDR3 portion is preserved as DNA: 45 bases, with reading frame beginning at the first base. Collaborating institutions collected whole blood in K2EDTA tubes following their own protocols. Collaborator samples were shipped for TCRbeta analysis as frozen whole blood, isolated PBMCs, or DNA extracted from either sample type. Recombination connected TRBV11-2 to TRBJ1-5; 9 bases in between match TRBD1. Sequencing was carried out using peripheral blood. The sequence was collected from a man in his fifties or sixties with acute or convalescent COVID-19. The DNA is TGTGCCAGCAGCTTGCACGGGACAGGGTTTCAGCCCCAGCATTTT. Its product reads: CASSLHGTGFQPQHF.